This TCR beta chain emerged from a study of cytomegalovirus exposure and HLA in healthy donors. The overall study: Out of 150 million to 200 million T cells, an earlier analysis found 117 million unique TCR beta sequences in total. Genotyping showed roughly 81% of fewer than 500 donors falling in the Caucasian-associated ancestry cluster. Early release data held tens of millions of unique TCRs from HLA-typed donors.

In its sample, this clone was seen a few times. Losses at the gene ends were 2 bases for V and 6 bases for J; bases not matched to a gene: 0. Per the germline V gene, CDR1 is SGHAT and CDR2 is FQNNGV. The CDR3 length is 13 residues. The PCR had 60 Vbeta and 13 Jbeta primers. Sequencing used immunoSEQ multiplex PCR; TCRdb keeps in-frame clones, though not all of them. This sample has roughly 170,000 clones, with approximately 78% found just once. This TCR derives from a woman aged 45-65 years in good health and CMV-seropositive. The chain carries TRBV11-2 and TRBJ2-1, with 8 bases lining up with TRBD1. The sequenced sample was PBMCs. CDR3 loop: CASSLTGGNEQFF. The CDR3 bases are TGTGCCAGCAGCTTAACAGGGGGCAATGAGCAGTTCTTC.